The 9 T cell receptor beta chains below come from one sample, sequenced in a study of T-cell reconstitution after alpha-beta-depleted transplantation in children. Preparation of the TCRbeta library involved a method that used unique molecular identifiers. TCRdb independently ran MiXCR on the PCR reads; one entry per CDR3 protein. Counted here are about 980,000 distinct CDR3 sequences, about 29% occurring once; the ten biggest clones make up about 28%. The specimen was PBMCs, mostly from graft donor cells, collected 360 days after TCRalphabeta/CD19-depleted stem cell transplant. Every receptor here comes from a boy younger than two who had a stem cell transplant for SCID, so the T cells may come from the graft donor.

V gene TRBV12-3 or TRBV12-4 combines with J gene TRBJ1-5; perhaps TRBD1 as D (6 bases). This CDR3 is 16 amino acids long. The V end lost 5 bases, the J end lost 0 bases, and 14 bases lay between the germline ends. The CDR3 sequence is CASSPRTAHSNQPQHF. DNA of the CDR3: TGTGCCAGCAGTCCCAGGACAGCCCATAGCAATCAGCCCCAGCATTTT.

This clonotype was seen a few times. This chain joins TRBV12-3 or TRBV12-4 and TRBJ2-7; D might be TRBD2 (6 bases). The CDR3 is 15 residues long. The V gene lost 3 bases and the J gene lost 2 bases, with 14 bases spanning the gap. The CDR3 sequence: CASSFSGGDAYEQYF. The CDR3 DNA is TGTGCCAGCAGTTTTTCTGGCGGGGACGCCTACGAGCAGTACTTC.

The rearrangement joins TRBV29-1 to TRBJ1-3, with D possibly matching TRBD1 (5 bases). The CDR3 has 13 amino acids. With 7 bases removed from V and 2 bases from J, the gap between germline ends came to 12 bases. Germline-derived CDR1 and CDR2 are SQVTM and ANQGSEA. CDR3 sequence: CSAGGGTGNTIYF. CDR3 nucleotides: TGCAGCGCCGGTGGGGGAACTGGAAACACCATATATTTT.

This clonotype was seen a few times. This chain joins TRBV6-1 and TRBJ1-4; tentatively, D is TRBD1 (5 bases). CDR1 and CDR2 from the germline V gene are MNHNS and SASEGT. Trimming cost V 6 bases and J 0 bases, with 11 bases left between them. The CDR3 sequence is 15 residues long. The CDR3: CASSPDRATNEKLFF. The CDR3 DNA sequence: TGTGCCAGCAGCCCAGACAGAGCAACTAATGAAAAACTGTTTTTT.

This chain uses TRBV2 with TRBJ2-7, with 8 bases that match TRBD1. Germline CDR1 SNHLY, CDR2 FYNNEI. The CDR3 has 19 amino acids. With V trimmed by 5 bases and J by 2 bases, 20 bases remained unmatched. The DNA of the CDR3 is TGTGCCAGCAGTTACCCGGACAGGGCGGATTTACACGCTCCCTACGAGCAGTACTTC. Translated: CASSYPDRADLHAPYEQYF.

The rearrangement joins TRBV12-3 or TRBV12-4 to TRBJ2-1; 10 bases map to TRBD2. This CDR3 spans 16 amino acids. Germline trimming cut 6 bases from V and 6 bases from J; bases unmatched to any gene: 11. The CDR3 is CASSPQPGLALNEQFF. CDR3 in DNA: TGTGCCAGCAGCCCCCAACCGGGACTAGCGCTCAATGAGCAGTTCTTC.

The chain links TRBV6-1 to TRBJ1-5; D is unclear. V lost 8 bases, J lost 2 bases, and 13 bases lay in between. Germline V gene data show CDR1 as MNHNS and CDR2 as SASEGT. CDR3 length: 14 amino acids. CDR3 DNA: TGTGCCAGCGCCAAGGGTTTGGGCAATCAGCCCCAGCATTTT. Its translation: CASAKGLGNQPQHF.

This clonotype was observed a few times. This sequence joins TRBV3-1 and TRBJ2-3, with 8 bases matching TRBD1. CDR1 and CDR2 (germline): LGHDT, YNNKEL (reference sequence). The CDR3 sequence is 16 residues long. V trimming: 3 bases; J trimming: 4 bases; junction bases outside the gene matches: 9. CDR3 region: CASSHRQGLFADTQYF. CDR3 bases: TGTGCCAGCAGCCACAGACAGGGGCTTTTTGCAGATACGCAGTATTTT.

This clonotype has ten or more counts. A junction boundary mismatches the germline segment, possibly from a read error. The chain's CDR3 is CASSLDGRSYNEQFF. The CDR3 bases are TGTGCCAGCAGCTTGGATGGCAGGTCCTACAATGAGCAGTTCTTC. The chain has TRBV5-1 and TRBJ2-1; no clear D gene. Germline CDR1 reads SGHRS; CDR2 reads YFSETQ. There are 15 residues in the CDR3.